This TCR beta chain originates from a study of siplizumab effects on memory and regulatory T cells. The CDR3 is made up of 17 amino acids. Germline CDR1 and CDR2: SEHNR and FQNEAQ (reference sequence). Trimming stripped 6 bases from V and 0 bases from J, with 21 bases between. Clones were sequenced by immunoSEQ multiplex PCR, and TCRdb holds only the in-frame ones, with some missing. The repertoire has 70,000 to 95,000 clones, roughly 93% of them found once; the top ten carry around 6.5%. As concerns this clone: The antigen remains undetermined.

Study observations and caveats: Naive or memory phenotype assignment was not possible for roughly 80-97% of proliferating CD4+ or CD8+ clones. Both greater diversity than memory cells and a major contribution to the alloresponse seemed to characterize naive T cells. Siplizumab cultures yielded proliferating Tregs whose suppressive function was not confirmed.

The sequence was collected from a human donor in good health. What was sequenced was CD8+ T cells sorted from blood. This chain joins TRBV7-9 and TRBJ2-7; D is possibly TRBD2 (5 bases). CDR3 nucleotide sequence: TGTGCCAGCAGTCCTGGCAGAGGGCGCGGAGTCTCCTACGAGCAGTACTTC. Its protein product is CASSPGRGRGVSYEQYF.